The clone carrying this T cell receptor (beta chain) was observed many times. Its antigen is not known. Trimming pared 5 bases from V and 2 bases from J, leaving 13 bases between. Germline CDR1 PRHDT, CDR2 FYEKMQ (reference sequence). The CDR3 loop spans 14 amino acids. Unique molecular identifiers were used in preparing the TCRbeta library. TCRdb reanalysed the PCR reads using MiXCR and keeps one entry per CDR3 protein. Of more than 15,000 distinct CDR3 sequences listed, approximately 5.3% are singletons. This sample was included in a study of T-cell reconstitution after alpha-beta-depleted transplantation in children. Study results and limitations: Where some patients showed high TCRbeta diversity at day 60, it came from recipient T cells and thymic progenitors that had survived. Counts and diversity of T cells one year after transplant came mostly from newly produced T cells. Reports say that about two months after transplant, the alpha-beta T cells came out of several hundred graft clones that had expanded.

The TCR comes from a boy aged 5-17 years with acute lymphoblastic leukemia, due to receive a stem cell transplant. The gene calls are TRBV13 and TRBJ2-7; weak D call: TRBD2 (6 bases). Sequences were derived from PBMCs, sampled before TCRalphabeta/CD19-depleted stem cell transplant. In DNA, the CDR3 is TGTGCCAGCAGCCCAGAGGGCGGGACCTACGAGCAGTACTTC. This sequence encodes CASSPEGGTYEQYF.